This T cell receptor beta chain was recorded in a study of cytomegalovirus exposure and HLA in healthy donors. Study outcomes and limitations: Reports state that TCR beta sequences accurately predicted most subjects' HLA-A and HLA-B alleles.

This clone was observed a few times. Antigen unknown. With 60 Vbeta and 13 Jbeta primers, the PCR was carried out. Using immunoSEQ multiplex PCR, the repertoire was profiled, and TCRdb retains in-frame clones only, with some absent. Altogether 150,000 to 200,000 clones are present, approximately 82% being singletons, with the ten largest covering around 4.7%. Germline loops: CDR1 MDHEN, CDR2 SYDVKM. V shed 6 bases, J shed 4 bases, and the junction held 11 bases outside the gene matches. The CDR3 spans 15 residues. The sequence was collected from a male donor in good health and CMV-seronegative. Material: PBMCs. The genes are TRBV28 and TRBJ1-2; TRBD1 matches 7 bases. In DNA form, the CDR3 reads TGTGCCAGCAGCCTCCGGGGACAGCTATCCTATGGCTACACCTTC. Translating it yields CASSLRGQLSYGYTF.